These T cell receptor beta chains were read from a single sample in a study of T cells in Graves' hyperthyroidism and ophthalmopathy. TCRdb called the multiplex PCR reads again in MiXCR, with one record for every CDR3 protein. The table lists hundreds of thousands of distinct CDR3 sequences, around 13% of them singletons, with 10% in the top ten. Sequencing was performed on blood. These receptors originate from a woman under 30 with Graves' hyperthyroidism. Both conserved end residues are part of each CDR3. A D gene is named only where the DNA matches it firmly. The size field is filled for only some rows; it gives once, few, many or a size class.

j_gene | abundance | d_gene | v_gene | CDR3nt | CDR3aa
TRBJ2-5 | many | - | TRBV6-1 | TGTGCCAGCAGTCGGCTACCCGGAGAGACCCAGTACTTC | CASSRLPGETQYF
TRBJ1-1 | - | - | TRBV25-1 | TGTGCCAGCAGTTTGGACCCGGGGGAAGCCTTCTTT | CASSLDPGEAFF
TRBJ2-3 | many | - | TRBV13 | TGTGCCAGCAGCTTAGGCCTAATGGGACCGGGCGGCACAGATACGCAGTATTTT | CASSLGLMGPGGTDTQYF
TRBJ1-1 | - | - | TRBV9 | TGTGCCAGCAGCGTAGTCGGGCAGGGGACCACTGAAGCTTTCTTT | CASSVVGQGTTEAFF
TRBJ1-5 | many | - | TRBV12-3/TRBV12-4 | TGTGCCAGCAACTTCAGGGGAGGCAATCAGCCCCAGCATTTT | CASNFRGGNQPQHF
TRBJ2-1 | - | - | TRBV4-3 | TGCGCCAGCAGCCAAGATCGGCAGGGTCCACAGTTCTTC | CASSQDRQGPQFF
TRBJ1-1 | many | - | TRBV11-2 | TGTGCCAGCAGCTTGACCGATAGTAGGACTGAAGCTTTCTTT | CASSLTDSRTEAFF
TRBJ2-1 | - | - | TRBV18 | TGTGCCAGCTCTCTCAAAGGGGCCCTACTGTACAATGAGCAGTTCTTC | CASSLKGALLYNEQFF
TRBJ1-1 | - | - | TRBV29-1 | TGCAGCGTTGAAGATAAGGGGGTGGGCACTGAAGCTTTCTTT | CSVEDKGVGTEAFF
TRBJ2-1 | - | TRBD2 | TRBV7-2 | TGTGCCAGCAGCTTAGGGCCCGGGACTAGCGTCCCGGATGAGCAGTTCTTC | CASSLGPGTSVPDEQFF
TRBJ2-5 | few | - | TRBV9 | TGTGCCAGCAGCCTCTCCCCCCGGCCCGGGGAGACCCAGTACTTC | CASSLSPRPGETQYF
TRBJ2-7 | - | TRBD1 | TRBV28 | TGTGCCAGCAGTTCTAGAAACAGGGGAATTGGCGAGCAGTACTTC | CASSSRNRGIGEQYF
TRBJ2-5 | - | TRBD1 | TRBV20-1 | TGCAGTGCTAGTTCTGGGACAGGGTATGGCGAAGAGACCCAGTACTTC | CSASSGTGYGEETQYF
TRBJ2-1 | - | - | TRBV7-9 | TGTGCCAGCAGCTTAAGCCTCTCTACAGGGTTTCATAAGGATGAGCAGTTCTTC | CASSLSLSTGFHKDEQFF
TRBJ2-7 | many | - | TRBV20-1 | TGCAGTGCTAGAGCGGGAGTTCTCGCCGAGCAGTACTTC | CSARAGVLAEQYF
TRBJ2-1 | many | - | TRBV7-3 | TGTGCCAGCAGCTTAAAAAGTCAGGGAATTTACAATGAGCAGTTCTTC | CASSLKSQGIYNEQFF
TRBJ2-1 | - | TRBD2 | TRBV27 | TGTGCCAGCAGTTTGCAGCGGGAGGGCCAAGACTACAATGAGCAGTTCTTC | CASSLQREGQDYNEQFF
TRBJ2-2 | - | TRBD1 | TRBV24-1 | TGTGCCACCAGTGAATGGATTGGGACAGGGCGAAACACCGGGGAGCTGTTTTTT | CATSEWIGTGRNTGELFF
TRBJ2-3 | many | - | TRBV30 | TGTGCCTGGAGTGTGTCAACCACGCAGTATTTT | CAWSVSTTQYF
TRBJ2-5 | - | TRBD1 | TRBV5-1 | TGCGCCAGCAGCTGGGCAGGGGGCGTTGAGACCCAGTACTTC | CASSWAGGVETQYF
TRBJ1-3 | few | TRBD1 | TRBV5-6 | TGTGCCAGCAGCTGGGGGACAGGGACTGGAAACACCATATATTTT | CASSWGTGTGNTIYF
TRBJ2-7 | many | TRBD1 | TRBV7-9 | TGTGCCAGCAGCTTGCAGGGACAGGGGGAGTACGAGCAGTACTTC | CASSLQGQGEYEQYF
TRBJ2-1 | - | - | TRBV7-7 | TGTGCCAGCAGCGCCAGCGTGTTTGGCGAGCAGTTCTTC | CASSASVFGEQFF
TRBJ2-5 | - | - | TRBV7-9 | TGTGCCGTCCATGGAGGGATCCAAGAGACCCAGTACTTC | CAVHGGIQETQYF
TRBJ2-7 | few | TRBD2 | TRBV20-1 | TGCAGTGCTCCAGCCTTACTAGCGGGAGGGCCATACGAGCAGTACTTC | CSAPALLAGGPYEQYF
TRBJ1-4 | many | TRBD1 | TRBV5-1 | TGCGCCAGCAGCTTTGGACTCCGGGACAGTGACGAAAAACTGTTTTTT | CASSFGLRDSDEKLFF
TRBJ2-4 | few | - | TRBV20-1 | TGCAGTGCTAGCACCGCCGATCTCGGGAGCGGTGACATTCAGTACTTC | CSASTADLGSGDIQYF
TRBJ2-2 | many | - | TRBV30 | TGTGCCTGGAGAGGCACCGGGGAGCTGTTTTTT | CAWRGTGELFF
TRBJ2-1 | - | TRBD1 | TRBV20-1 | TGCAGCTCGACAGGGGGCAAAGGCAATGAGCAGTTCTTC | CSSTGGKGNEQFF
TRBJ2-1 | - | - | TRBV20-1 | TGCAGTGCAACACTAGCCTACAATGAGCAGCTCTTC | CSATLAYNEQLF
TRBJ1-1 | - | - | TRBV7-8 | TGTGCCAGCAGCTTACCGGGGGCTGATGCTTTCTTT | CASSLPGADAFF
TRBJ2-1 | many | - | TRBV18 | TGTGCCAGCTCACCACGTGAGCCGGGACGAGCCTACAATGAGCAGTTCTTC | CASSPREPGRAYNEQFF
TRBJ2-5 | - | TRBD2 | TRBV10-2 | TGCGCCAGCGGACTAGCGGGGACACAAGAGACCCAGTACTTC | CASGLAGTQETQYF
TRBJ2-6 | - | - | TRBV6-2/TRBV6-3 | TGTGCCAGCAGGGAGACGGGGAGTGGGGCCAACGTCCTGACTTTC | CASRETGSGANVLTF
TRBJ2-6 | many | - | TRBV12-3/TRBV12-4 | TGTGCCAGCACCCTCTCTGGGGCCAACGTCCTGACTTTC | CASTLSGANVLTF
TRBJ2-5 | few | - | TRBV29-1 | TGCAGCGCAGACCGACAGAACCAAGAGACCCAGTACTTC | CSADRQNQETQYF
TRBJ2-3 | many | TRBD2 | TRBV7-6 | TGTGCCAGCAGCCAACTAGCGGGAGAATTGGCAGATACGCAGTATTTT | CASSQLAGELADTQYF
TRBJ1-5 | many | TRBD1 | TRBV30 | TGTGCCTGGAGTACCCAGACAGGGAGTCAGCCCCAGCATTTT | CAWSTQTGSQPQHF
TRBJ1-1 | - | TRBD1 | TRBV18 | TGTGCCAGCTCACCACCGGACAGGTTGATGGTTGCCGAAGCTTTCTTT | CASSPPDRLMVAEAFF
TRBJ1-1 | many | - | TRBV7-8 | TGTGCCAGCAGCCAGAGGGGGGATCGAAGCACTGAAGCTTTCTTT | CASSQRGDRSTEAFF